The clone carrying this T cell receptor (beta chain) has more than one count but fewer than ten. Antigen: not known. The V gene lost 4 bases and the J gene lost 4 bases, with 11 bases spanning the gap. The CDR3 extends over 13 amino acids. Germline CDR1 SGHKS, CDR2 YYEKEE (reference sequence). This sample was included in a study of shared clonotypes between healthy human individuals. Study conclusions and caveats: When naive CD4 clonotypes were compared across a few donors, approximately 4.9% were shared.

The repertoire was sequenced with immunoSEQ multiplex PCR; TCRdb's copy has only in-frame clones and lacks some. Of 950,000 to 1,100,000 clones detected, around 76% appear once; the ten largest clones hold approximately 1.5%. The sample taken for sequencing was memory CD4+ T cells sorted from blood. Subset described: CD45RA-negative fraction. The rearrangement uses TRBV5-5 and TRBJ1-2, with a weak D call TRBD1 (5 bases). The origin of this receptor is a man between 18 and 29 years old in good health. The chain's CDR3 is CASSRGTGYGYTF. In DNA, the CDR3 is TGTGCCAGCAGCCGTGGGACGGGCTATGGCTACACCTTC.